This T cell receptor beta chain is from a study of beta chain features in type 1 diabetes. Looking at the study overall: All samples yielded 107,917,701 examined sorted cells. Study outcomes and limitations: Sampled from patients, naive, central memory and Treg TCRB repertoires appeared more similar than those sampled from healthy donors.

This CDR3 comprises 18 residues. Germline-derived CDR1 and CDR2 are LNHDA and SQIVND (reference sequence). Trimming stripped 1 base from V and 7 bases from J, with 23 bases between. As regards this clone: Its target is not known.

Every bit of the isolated RNA underwent reverse transcription, so sequencing read expressed TCRB transcripts. The repertoire was sequenced with immunoSEQ multiplex PCR; TCRdb's copy has only in-frame clones and lacks some. The sample lists approximately 330,000 clones; approximately 10% were seen once. V gene TRBV19 combines with J gene TRBJ2-1, with D possibly TRBD2 on 7 matching bases. The sequence was obtained from a young woman in good health. Sequenced sample: naive CD4+ T cells from blood. Written as DNA, the CDR3 is TGTGCCAGTAGTATAGCAGGTGAGGGTAGGACTAGGGGGAATGAGCAGTTCTTC. Protein: CASSIAGEGRTRGNEQFF. The variable domain in full, completed from reference TRBV19 and TRBJ2-1, reads DGGITQSPKYLFRKEGQNVTLSCEQNLNHDAMYWYRQDPGQGLRLIYYSQIVNDFQKGDIAEGYSVSREKKESFPLTVTSAQKNPTAFYLCASSIAGEGRTRGNEQFFGPGTRLTVL.